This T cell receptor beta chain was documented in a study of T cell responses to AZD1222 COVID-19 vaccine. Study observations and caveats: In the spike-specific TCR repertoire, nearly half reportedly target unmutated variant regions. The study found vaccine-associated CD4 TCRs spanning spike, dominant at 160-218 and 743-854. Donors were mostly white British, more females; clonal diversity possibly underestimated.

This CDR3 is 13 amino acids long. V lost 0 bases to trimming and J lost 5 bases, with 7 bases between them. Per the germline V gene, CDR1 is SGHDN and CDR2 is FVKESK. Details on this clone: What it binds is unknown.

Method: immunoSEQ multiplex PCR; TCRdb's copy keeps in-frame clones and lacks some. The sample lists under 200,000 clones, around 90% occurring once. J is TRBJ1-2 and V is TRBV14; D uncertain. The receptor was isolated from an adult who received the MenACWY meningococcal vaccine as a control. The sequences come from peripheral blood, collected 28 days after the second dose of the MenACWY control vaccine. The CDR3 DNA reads TGTGCCAGCAGCCAAGATGCCGCTTATGGCTACACCTTC. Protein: CASSQDAAYGYTF.